Detailed here is one TCR beta chain. The antigen is not known. V shed 9 bases, J shed 10 bases, and the junction held 15 bases outside the gene matches. The CDR3 totals 13 residues. Germline lookup yields CDR1 SGHRS and CDR2 YFSETQ. The sample comes from a study of regulatory dendritic cells for organ transplantation. General observations from the study: Considerable individual heterogeneity was seen in alloreactive memory CD8+ T cells. Mature dendritic cells appeared to drive more memory CD8+ clonal expansion than regulatory ones. Among resting subsets, memory CD8+ cells contained the most alloreactive clonotypes. Memory T cells were less diverse than naive, with memory CD8+ most oligoclonal.

The method was immunoSEQ multiplex PCR; TCRdb's version includes in-frame clones alone and lacks a portion of them. The sample carries 25,000 to 30,000 clones, about four fifths recorded once. Material: naive CD4+ T cells from blood. Described subset: CD45RA+ naive T cells. The chain recombines TRBV5-1 with TRBJ1-1, with TRBD1 matching over 7 bases. This TCR was sampled from a human donor in good health. CDR3 in DNA: TGCGCCACCAGGACAGGATTGGAAGGACGAGCTTTCTTT. Its translation is CATRTGLEGRAFF.